This is a list of T cell receptor beta chains from one sample in a study of CD8 T cells in Susac syndrome. In TCRdb, the immunoSEQ multiplex PCR reads were re-called with MiXCR into one record per CDR3 protein. The sample lists about 120,000 distinct CDR3 sequences; over 90% were seen once. Sequenced sample: CD4+ T cells from PBMCs. The receptors come from a human donor with Susac syndrome. The CDR3 runs from the conserved cysteine through the conserved F or W. The D gene is left open where the match is weak.

D gene | J gene | V gene | CDR3 DNA | CDR3 protein
TRBD2 | TRBJ2-4 | TRBV7-4 | TGTGCCAGCAATTCGCTAGCGGGAGATCGTAGCAAAAACATTCAGTACTTC | CASNSLAGDRSKNIQYF
. | TRBJ2-3 | TRBV12-3/TRBV12-4 | TGTGCCAGCAGCCTCAACACAGATACGCAGTATTTT | CASSLNTDTQYF
. | TRBJ2-5 | TRBV30 | TGTGCCTGGAGCCTCGGCGAGACCCAGTACTTC | CAWSLGETQYF
. | TRBJ2-7 | TRBV6-5 | TGTGCCAGCAGTTACGCGGGACCATCGGAATCCTCCTACGAGCAGTACTTC | CASSYAGPSESSYEQYF
TRBD2 | TRBJ2-2 | TRBV18 | TGTGCCAGCTCACCACAGCGGGAGTTCACCGGGGAGCTGTTTTTT | CASSPQREFTGELFF
TRBD2 | TRBJ2-5 | TRBV7-9 | TGTGCCAGCAGCTTGAGAGCGGGAGAGGGAGAGACCCAGTACTTC | CASSLRAGEGETQYF
. | TRBJ2-4 | TRBV11-1 | TGTGCCAGCAGCCCCGGGACAAACAACATTCAGTACTTC | CASSPGTNNIQYF
. | TRBJ2-7 | TRBV4-2 | TGTGCCAGCAGCCAAGTCCCCGTAGGAGGGGCCTACGAGCAGTACTTC | CASSQVPVGGAYEQYF
TRBD2 | TRBJ2-3 | TRBV7-8 | TGTGCCAGCAGCGGACTAGCGGGCACAGATACGCAGTATTTT | CASSGLAGTDTQYF
TRBD2 | TRBJ2-7 | TRBV20-1 | TGCAGTGCTAGGCAACTAGCGGATCCCTACGAGCAGTACTTC | CSARQLADPYEQYF
. | TRBJ1-2 | TRBV3-1 | TGTGCCAGCAGCCAAGGGTCCGGATCATATGGCTACACCTTC | CASSQGSGSYGYTF
. | TRBJ2-3 | TRBV20-1 | TGCAGTGCCCCCAGCGTAGTGGGCTCAGATACGCAGTATTTT | CSAPSVVGSDTQYF